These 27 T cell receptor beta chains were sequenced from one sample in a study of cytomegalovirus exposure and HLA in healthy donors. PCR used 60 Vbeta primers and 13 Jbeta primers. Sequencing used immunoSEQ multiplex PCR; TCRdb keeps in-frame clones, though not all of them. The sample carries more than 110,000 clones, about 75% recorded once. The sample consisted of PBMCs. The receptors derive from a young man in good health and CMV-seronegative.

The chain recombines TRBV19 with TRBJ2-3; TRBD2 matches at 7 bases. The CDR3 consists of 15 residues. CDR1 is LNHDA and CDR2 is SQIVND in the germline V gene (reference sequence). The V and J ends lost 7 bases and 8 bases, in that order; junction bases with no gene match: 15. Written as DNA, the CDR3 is TGTGCCAGTAACCCCCCCGGAGGTGCGGGAGCTACGCAGTATTTT. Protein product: CASNPPGGAGATQYF.

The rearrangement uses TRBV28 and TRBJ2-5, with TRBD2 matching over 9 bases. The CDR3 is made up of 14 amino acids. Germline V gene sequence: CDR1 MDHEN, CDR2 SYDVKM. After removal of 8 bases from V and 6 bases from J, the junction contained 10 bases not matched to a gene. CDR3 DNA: TGTGCCAGCCACATAGCGGGAGCTGTCCAGACCCAGTACTTC. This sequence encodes CASHIAGAVQTQYF.

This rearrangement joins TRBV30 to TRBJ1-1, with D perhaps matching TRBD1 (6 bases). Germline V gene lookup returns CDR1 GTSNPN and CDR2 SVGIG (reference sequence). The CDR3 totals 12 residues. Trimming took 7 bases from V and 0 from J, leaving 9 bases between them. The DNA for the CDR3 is TGTGCCTCCACAGGGTTGAACACTGAAGCTTTCTTT. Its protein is CASTGLNTEAFF.

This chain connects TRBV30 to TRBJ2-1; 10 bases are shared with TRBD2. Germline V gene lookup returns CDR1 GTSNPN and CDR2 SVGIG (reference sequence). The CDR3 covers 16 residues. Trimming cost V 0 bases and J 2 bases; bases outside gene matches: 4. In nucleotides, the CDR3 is TGTGCCTGGAGTGTAATAGCGGGAGGCCCCTACAATGAGCAGTTCTTC. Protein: CAWSVIAGGPYNEQFF.

CDR3 nucleotides: TGTGCCAGCAGCAGGTGGACCGGGAGGGCCAGGTCCTACAATGAGCAGTTCTTC. Protein product: CASSRWTGRARSYNEQFF. The rearrangement links TRBV7-8 to TRBJ2-1; 8 bases line up with TRBD2. V lost 5 bases and J lost 1; bases outside the gene matches: 13. The CDR3 contains 18 residues. Germline V gene data show CDR1 as SGHVS and CDR2 as FQNEAQ.

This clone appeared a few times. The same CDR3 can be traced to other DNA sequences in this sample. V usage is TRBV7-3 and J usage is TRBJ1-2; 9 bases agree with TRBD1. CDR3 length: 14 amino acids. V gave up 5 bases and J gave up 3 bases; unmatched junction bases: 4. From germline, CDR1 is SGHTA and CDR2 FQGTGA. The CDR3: CASSTTGGDYGYTF. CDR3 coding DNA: TGTGCCAGCAGCACGACAGGGGGTGACTATGGCTACACCTTC.

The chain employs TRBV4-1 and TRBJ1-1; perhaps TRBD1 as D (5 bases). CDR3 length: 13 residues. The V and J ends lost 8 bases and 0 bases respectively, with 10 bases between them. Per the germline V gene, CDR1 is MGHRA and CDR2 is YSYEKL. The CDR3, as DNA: TGCGCCAGCGGCGACAGATTGAACACTGAAGCTTTCTTT. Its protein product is CASGDRLNTEAFF.

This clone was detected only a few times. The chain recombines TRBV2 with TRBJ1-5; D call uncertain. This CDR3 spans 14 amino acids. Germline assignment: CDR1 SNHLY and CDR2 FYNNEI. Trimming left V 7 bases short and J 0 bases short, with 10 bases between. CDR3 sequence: CASTDTNSNQPQHF. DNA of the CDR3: TGTGCCAGCACCGACACCAATAGCAATCAGCCCCAGCATTTT.

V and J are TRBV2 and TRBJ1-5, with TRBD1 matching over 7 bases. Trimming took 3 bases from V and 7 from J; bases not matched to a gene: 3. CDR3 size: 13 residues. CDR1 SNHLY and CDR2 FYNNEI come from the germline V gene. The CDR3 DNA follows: TGTGCCAGCAGTGACAGGGGGAGACAGCCCCAGCATTTT. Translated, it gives CASSDRGRQPQHF.

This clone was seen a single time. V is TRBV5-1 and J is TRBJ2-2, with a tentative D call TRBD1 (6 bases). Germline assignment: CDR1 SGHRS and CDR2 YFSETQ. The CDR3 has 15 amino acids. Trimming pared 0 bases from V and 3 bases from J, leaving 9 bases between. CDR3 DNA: TGCGCCAGCAGCTTGGGGGGGCCTGACACCGGGGAGCTGTTTTTT. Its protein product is CASSLGGPDTGELFF.

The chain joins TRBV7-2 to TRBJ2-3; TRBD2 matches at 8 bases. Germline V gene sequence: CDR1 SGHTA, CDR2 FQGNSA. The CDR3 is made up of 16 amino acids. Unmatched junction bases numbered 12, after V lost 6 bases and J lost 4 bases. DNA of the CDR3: TGTGCCAGCAGTCAAGTAGCGGGGATGGGGGCAGATACGCAGTATTTT. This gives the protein CASSQVAGMGADTQYF. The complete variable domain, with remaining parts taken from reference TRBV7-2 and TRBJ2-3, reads GAGVSQSPSNKVTEKGKDVELRCDPISGHTALYWYRQSLGQGLEFLIYFQGNSAPDKSGLPSDRFSAERTGGSVSTLTIQRTQQEDSAVYLCASSQVAGMGADTQYFGPGTRLTVL.

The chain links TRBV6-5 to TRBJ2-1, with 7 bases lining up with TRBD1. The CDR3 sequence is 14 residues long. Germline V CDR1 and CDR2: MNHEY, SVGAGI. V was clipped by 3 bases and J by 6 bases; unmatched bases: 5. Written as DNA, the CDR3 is TGTGCCAGCAGTTATGGGACAGCATTCAATGAGCAGTTCTTC. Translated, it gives CASSYGTAFNEQFF.

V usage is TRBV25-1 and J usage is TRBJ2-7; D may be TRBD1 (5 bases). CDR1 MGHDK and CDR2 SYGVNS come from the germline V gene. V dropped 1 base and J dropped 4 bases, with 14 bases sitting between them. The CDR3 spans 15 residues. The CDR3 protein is CASSESGRASYEQYF. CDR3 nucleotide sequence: TGTGCCAGCAGTGAATCAGGCAGGGCCAGTTACGAGCAGTACTTC.

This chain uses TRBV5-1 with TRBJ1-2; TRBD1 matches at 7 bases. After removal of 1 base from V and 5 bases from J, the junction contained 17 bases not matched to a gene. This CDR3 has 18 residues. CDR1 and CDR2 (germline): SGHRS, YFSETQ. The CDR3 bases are TGCGCCAGCAGCTTGTGGCCCGGGGGCCAGGGGGTTTATTATGGCTACACCTTC. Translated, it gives CASSLWPGGQGVYYGYTF.

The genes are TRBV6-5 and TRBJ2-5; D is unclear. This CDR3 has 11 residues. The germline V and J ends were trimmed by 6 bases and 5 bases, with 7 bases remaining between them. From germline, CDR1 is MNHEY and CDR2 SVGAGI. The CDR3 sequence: CASSARETQYF. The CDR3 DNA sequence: TGTGCCAGCAGCGCTCGGGAGACCCAGTACTTC.

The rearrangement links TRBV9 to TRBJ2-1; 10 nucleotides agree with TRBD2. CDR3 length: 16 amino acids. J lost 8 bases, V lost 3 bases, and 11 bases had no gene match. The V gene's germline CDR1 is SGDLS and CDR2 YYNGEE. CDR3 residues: CASSAEAGGPVHEQFF. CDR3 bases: TGTGCCAGCAGCGCCGAAGCGGGAGGGCCGGTCCATGAGCAGTTCTTC.

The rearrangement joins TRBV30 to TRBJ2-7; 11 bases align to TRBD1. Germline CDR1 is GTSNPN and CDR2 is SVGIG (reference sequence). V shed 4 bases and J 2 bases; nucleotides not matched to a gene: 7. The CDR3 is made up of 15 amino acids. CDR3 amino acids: CAWTRGQGAPYEQYF. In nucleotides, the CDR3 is TGTGCCTGGACCCGTGGACAGGGGGCTCCCTACGAGCAGTACTTC.

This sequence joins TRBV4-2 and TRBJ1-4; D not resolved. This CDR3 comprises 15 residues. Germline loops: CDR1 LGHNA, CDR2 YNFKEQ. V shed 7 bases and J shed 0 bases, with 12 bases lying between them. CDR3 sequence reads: CASTNREATNEKLFF. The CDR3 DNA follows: TGTGCCAGCACTAACCGGGAAGCAACTAATGAAAAACTGTTTTTT.

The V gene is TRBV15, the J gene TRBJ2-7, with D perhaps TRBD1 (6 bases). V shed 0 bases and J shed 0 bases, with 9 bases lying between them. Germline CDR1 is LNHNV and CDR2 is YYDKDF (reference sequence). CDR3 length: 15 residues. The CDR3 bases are TGTGCCACCAGCAGAGAGGGGGCCAGCTCCTACGAGCAGTACTTC. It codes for CATSREGASSYEQYF.

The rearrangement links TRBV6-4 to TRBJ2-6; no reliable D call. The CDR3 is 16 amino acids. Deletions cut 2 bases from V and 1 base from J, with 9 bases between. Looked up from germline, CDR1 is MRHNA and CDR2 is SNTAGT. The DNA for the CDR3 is TGTGCCAGCAGTGACCATACAGTTTCTGGGGCCAACGTCCTGACTTTC. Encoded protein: CASSDHTVSGANVLTF.

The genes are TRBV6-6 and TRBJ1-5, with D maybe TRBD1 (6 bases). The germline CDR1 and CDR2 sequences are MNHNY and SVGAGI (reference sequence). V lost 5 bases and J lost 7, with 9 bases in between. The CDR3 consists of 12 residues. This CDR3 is CASSTGFQPQHF. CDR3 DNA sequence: TGTGCCAGCAGTACAGGGTTCCAGCCCCAGCATTTT.

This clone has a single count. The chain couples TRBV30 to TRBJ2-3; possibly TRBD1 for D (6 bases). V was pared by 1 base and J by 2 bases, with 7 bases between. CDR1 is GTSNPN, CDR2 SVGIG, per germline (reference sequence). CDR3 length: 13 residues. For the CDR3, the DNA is TGTGCCTGGAGTGCAGGGGACACAGATACGCAGTATTTT. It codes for CAWSAGDTDTQYF.

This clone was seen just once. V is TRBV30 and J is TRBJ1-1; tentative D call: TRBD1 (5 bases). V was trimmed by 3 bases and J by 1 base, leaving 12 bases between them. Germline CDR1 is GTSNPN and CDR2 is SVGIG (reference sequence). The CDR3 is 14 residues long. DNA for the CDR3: TGTGCCTGGAGGACATGGGGCCAGAACACTGAAGCTTTCTTT. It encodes CAWRTWGQNTEAFF. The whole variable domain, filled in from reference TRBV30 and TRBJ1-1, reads SQTIHQWPATLVQPVGSPLSLECTVEGTSNPNLYWYRQAAGRGLQLLFYSVGIGQISSEVPQNLSASRPQDRQFILSSKKLLLSDSGFYLCAWRTWGQNTEAFFGQGTRLTVV.

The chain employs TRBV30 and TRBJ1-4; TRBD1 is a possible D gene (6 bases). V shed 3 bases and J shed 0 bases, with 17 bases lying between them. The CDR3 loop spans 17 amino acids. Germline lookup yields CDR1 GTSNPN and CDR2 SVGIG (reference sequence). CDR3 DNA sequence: TGTGCCTGGAGGGAGATTGGACAGCCTGCAACTAATGAAAAACTGTTTTTT. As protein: CAWREIGQPATNEKLFF.

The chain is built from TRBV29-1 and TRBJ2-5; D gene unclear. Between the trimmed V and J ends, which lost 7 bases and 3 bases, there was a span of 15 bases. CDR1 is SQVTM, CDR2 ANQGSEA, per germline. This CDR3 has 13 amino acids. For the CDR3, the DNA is TGCAGCGCAATGGCGCCTAGAAAAGAGACCCAGTACTTC. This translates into CSAMAPRKETQYF.

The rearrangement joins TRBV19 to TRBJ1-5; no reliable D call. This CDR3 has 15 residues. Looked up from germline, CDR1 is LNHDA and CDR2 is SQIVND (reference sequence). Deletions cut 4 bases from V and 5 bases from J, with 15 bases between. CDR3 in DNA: TGTGCCAGTAGTACCGCCGCGCACAGATATCAGCCCCAGCATTTT. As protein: CASSTAAHRYQPQHF. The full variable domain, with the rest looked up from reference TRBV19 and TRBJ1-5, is DGGITQSPKYLFRKEGQNVTLSCEQNLNHDAMYWYRQDPGQGLRLIYYSQIVNDFQKGDIAEGYSVSREKKESFPLTVTSAQKNPTAFYLCASSTAAHRYQPQHFGDGTRLSIL.

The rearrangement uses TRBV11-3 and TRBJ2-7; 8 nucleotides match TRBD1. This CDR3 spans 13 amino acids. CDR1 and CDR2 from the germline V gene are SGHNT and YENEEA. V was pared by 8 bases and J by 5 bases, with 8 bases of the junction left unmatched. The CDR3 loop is CASGTGVFDEQYF. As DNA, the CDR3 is TGTGCCAGCGGGACAGGTGTTTTCGACGAGCAGTACTTC.